This is a list of T cell receptor beta chains from one sample in a study of OX40 agonist ivuxolimab in advanced cancers. Method: immunoSEQ multiplex PCR; TCRdb's copy keeps in-frame clones and lacks some. The data show 35,000 to 40,000 clones, over 80% seen once. The sequenced sample was CD4+ or CD8+ T cells sorted from blood, obtained in a trial of the OX40 agonist ivuxolimab. The receptors were gathered from an adult with an advanced solid tumor such as melanoma, head and neck, liver or kidney cancer. The CDR3 runs from the conserved cysteine through the conserved F or W. D genes are given only for firm matches. Not all rows give a size; the values are once, few, many and, for expanded clones, a class.

d_gene: .; j_gene: TRBJ1-1; v_gene: TRBV7-9; abundance: .; CDR3nt: TGTGCCAGCAGCTTATTCTCAGGTGCCGAAGCTTTCTTT; CDR3aa: CASSLFSGAEAFF
d_gene: .; j_gene: TRBJ2-5; v_gene: TRBV18; abundance: .; CDR3nt: TGTGCCAGCTCACCATCGGCAGGGTTGAAGGAGACCCAGTACTTC; CDR3aa: CASSPSAGLKETQYF
d_gene: .; j_gene: TRBJ1-4; v_gene: TRBV7-9; abundance: few; CDR3nt: TGTGCCAGCAGCTTAGGGGAGGGACAAGGTGAAAAACTGTTTTTT; CDR3aa: CASSLGEGQGEKLFF
d_gene: .; j_gene: TRBJ1-1; v_gene: TRBV5-1; abundance: once; CDR3nt: TGCGCCAGCATGACAGGACAGTTGAACACTGAAGCTTTCTTT; CDR3aa: CASMTGQLNTEAFF
d_gene: .; j_gene: TRBJ1-2; v_gene: TRBV5-1; abundance: .; CDR3nt: TGCGCCAGCAGCCACGGGACGGCTCAGTATGGCTACACCTTC; CDR3aa: CASSHGTAQYGYTF
d_gene: TRBD2; j_gene: TRBJ2-7; v_gene: TRBV5-1; abundance: .; CDR3nt: TGCGCCAGCAGCTTGGGGACTAGCGGGGGATTCTACGAGCAGTACTTC; CDR3aa: CASSLGTSGGFYEQYF
d_gene: .; j_gene: TRBJ1-5; v_gene: TRBV6-1; abundance: .; CDR3nt: TGTGCCAGCAGCCCAGGACAGACTCAGCCCCAGCATTTT; CDR3aa: CASSPGQTQPQHF
d_gene: TRBD1; j_gene: TRBJ2-7; v_gene: TRBV5-4; abundance: .; CDR3nt: TGTGCCAGCAGCTTGACAGGGGGCGGGTACGAGCAGTACTTC; CDR3aa: CASSLTGGGYEQYF
d_gene: .; j_gene: TRBJ1-1; v_gene: TRBV4-1; abundance: .; CDR3nt: TGCGCCAGCAGCCATCCCGGGACGGTGGGCGCTGAAGCTTTCTTT; CDR3aa: CASSHPGTVGAEAFF
d_gene: .; j_gene: TRBJ1-4; v_gene: TRBV4-1; abundance: .; CDR3nt: TGCGCCAGCAGCCAAGGGGCTAATGAAAAACTGTTTTTT; CDR3aa: CASSQGANEKLFF
d_gene: TRBD2; j_gene: TRBJ2-3; v_gene: TRBV4-2; abundance: once; CDR3nt: TGTGCCAGCAGCAAGACTAGCGGGAGTCAGGCAGATACGCAGTATTTT; CDR3aa: CASSKTSGSQADTQYF
d_gene: TRBD1; j_gene: TRBJ1-6; v_gene: TRBV28; abundance: .; CDR3nt: TGTGCCTCACAGGGGAGACAACCCCTCCACTTT; CDR3aa: CASQGRQPLHF
d_gene: .; j_gene: TRBJ1-1; v_gene: TRBV7-3; abundance: .; CDR3nt: TGTGCCAGGGGGTTTTTGAACACTGAAGCTTTCTTT; CDR3aa: CARGFLNTEAFF
d_gene: TRBD2; j_gene: TRBJ2-6; v_gene: TRBV7-8; abundance: .; CDR3nt: TGTGCCAGCAGCTTACGTATGATAGCGGGGACCTCTGGGGCCAACGTCCTGACTTTC; CDR3aa: CASSLRMIAGTSGANVLTF
d_gene: .; j_gene: TRBJ2-5; v_gene: TRBV18; abundance: once; CDR3nt: TGTGCCAGCTCACCACCGGAGGAGCGTGAGACCCAGTACTTC; CDR3aa: CASSPPEERETQYF
d_gene: .; j_gene: TRBJ2-7; v_gene: TRBV2; abundance: .; CDR3nt: TGTGCCACTGGGGTACCTGCCTACGAGCAGTACTTC; CDR3aa: CATGVPAYEQYF
d_gene: TRBD1; j_gene: TRBJ2-3; v_gene: TRBV29-1; abundance: .; CDR3nt: TGCAGCCAAGTTGGACAGGGGGGCACAGATACGCAGTATTTT; CDR3aa: CSQVGQGGTDTQYF
d_gene: .; j_gene: TRBJ2-7; v_gene: TRBV11-2; abundance: .; CDR3nt: TGTGCCAGCAGCTTAGGGGGCAAGGAGTCAGGGAACTACGAGCAGTACTTC; CDR3aa: CASSLGGKESGNYEQYF
d_gene: .; j_gene: TRBJ2-3; v_gene: TRBV29-1; abundance: once; CDR3nt: TGCAGCGTTGAAAGGGCAGGCCGCTCTAGCACAGATACGCAGTATTTT; CDR3aa: CSVERAGRSSTDTQYF
d_gene: .; j_gene: TRBJ2-1; v_gene: TRBV30; abundance: .; CDR3nt: TGTGCCTGGAGTCGAGCGGAGACCTACAATGAGCAGTTCTTC; CDR3aa: CAWSRAETYNEQFF
d_gene: TRBD1; j_gene: TRBJ1-4; v_gene: TRBV28; abundance: .; CDR3nt: TGTGCCAGCAGTTCTAACAGGGGGGTAACTAATGAAAAACTGTTTTTT; CDR3aa: CASSSNRGVTNEKLFF
d_gene: .; j_gene: TRBJ1-4; v_gene: TRBV19; abundance: few; CDR3nt: TGTGCCAGTAGTATGACGTCTTGGGGAACTAATGAAAAACTGTTTTTT; CDR3aa: CASSMTSWGTNEKLFF
d_gene: .; j_gene: TRBJ2-7; v_gene: TRBV6-1; abundance: .; CDR3nt: TGTGCCAGCATGCCCCGACAGCTGAGCTCCTACGAGCAGTACTTC; CDR3aa: CASMPRQLSSYEQYF
d_gene: .; j_gene: TRBJ1-2; v_gene: TRBV18; abundance: .; CDR3nt: TGTGCCAGCTCACCACCGGCGGCGGTGGCTGGCTATGGCTACACCTTC; CDR3aa: CASSPPAAVAGYGYTF
d_gene: TRBD1; j_gene: TRBJ1-1; v_gene: TRBV6-1; abundance: .; CDR3nt: TGTGCCAGCAGTGAAGCGGCAGGGGGCACTGAAGCTTTCTTT; CDR3aa: CASSEAAGGTEAFF
d_gene: .; j_gene: TRBJ2-7; v_gene: TRBV6-1; abundance: few; CDR3nt: TGTGCCAGCAGAGGCAGCTCCTACGAGCAGTACTTC; CDR3aa: CASRGSSYEQYF
d_gene: .; j_gene: TRBJ1-5; v_gene: TRBV6-5; abundance: .; CDR3nt: TGTGCCAGCAGGGAATCTAGGGTCGGTCAGCCCCAGCATTTT; CDR3aa: CASRESRVGQPQHF
d_gene: TRBD1; j_gene: TRBJ2-3; v_gene: TRBV7-9; abundance: .; CDR3nt: TGTGCCAGCAGCCCAGGACAGGTCCACACAGATACGCAGTATTTT; CDR3aa: CASSPGQVHTDTQYF
d_gene: TRBD2; j_gene: TRBJ2-3; v_gene: TRBV19; abundance: .; CDR3nt: TGTGCCAGTAGTGTAGGCGGGAGGTCAGATACGCAGTATTTT; CDR3aa: CASSVGGRSDTQYF
d_gene: .; j_gene: TRBJ2-7; v_gene: TRBV12-2; abundance: .; CDR3nt: TGTGCCAGCAGCCACCGGGACAGGAACTACGAGCAGTACTTC; CDR3aa: CASSHRDRNYEQYF
d_gene: TRBD2; j_gene: TRBJ2-7; v_gene: TRBV13; abundance: .; CDR3nt: TGTGCCAGCAGCACCCTAGCGGGGAGCTCCTACGAGCAGTACTTC; CDR3aa: CASSTLAGSSYEQYF